These T cell receptor beta chains were read from a single sample in a study of CD8 T cells in ankylosing spondylitis. MiXCR, applied by TCRdb to the 5' RACE reads, yields one record per CDR3 protein. The sample includes 250,000 to 400,000 distinct CDR3 sequences, around a tenth seen only once; the top ten take roughly 9.1%. The sample taken for sequencing was blood, either unsorted or a sorted T cell fraction (not recorded which). These receptors were collected from a female donor with ankylosing spondylitis or in good health (not recorded which). Each CDR3 is given with its conserved first and last residue. A D gene is named only where the DNA matches it firmly. Size is omitted from some rows. Given values are once, few, many or a class for expanded clones.

CDR3 protein,CDR3 DNA,V gene,J gene,clone size,D gene
CASSFTGVGDEQYF,TGTGCCAGCAGCTTTACCGGGGTCGGCGACGAGCAGTACTTC,TRBV7-2,TRBJ2-7,NA,NA
CSVLSGGWEYNEQFF,TGCAGTGTCCTTAGCGGGGGTTGGGAATACAATGAGCAGTTCTTC,TRBV20-1,TRBJ2-1,many,TRBD2
CASRLSGAGNYGYTF,TGTGCCAGCAGGTTGTCCGGGGCAGGCAACTATGGCTACACCTTC,TRBV12-3/TRBV12-4,TRBJ1-2,NA,NA
CSAQLSGRGLGEQFF,TGCAGTGCGCAACTAAGCGGGAGGGGTTTGGGTGAGCAGTTCTTC,TRBV20-1,TRBJ2-1,many,TRBD2
CASSQDLGQGADTIYF,TGTGCCAGCAGCCAAGATCTTGGACAGGGCGCGGACACCATATATTTT,TRBV4-2,TRBJ1-3,NA,TRBD1
CASSYYIPGQELSNQPQHF,TGTGCCAGCAGTTACTATATCCCGGGACAGGAACTAAGCAATCAGCCCCAGCATTTT,TRBV6-5,TRBJ1-5,many,TRBD1
CASSWTSGTLKEQYF,TGCGCCAGCAGCTGGACTAGCGGGACACTTAAAGAGCAGTACTTC,TRBV5-1,TRBJ2-7,many,TRBD2
CASSLEWGITEKLFF,TGTGCCAGCAGCTTAGAGTGGGGTATCACTGAAAAACTGTTTTTT,TRBV11-2,TRBJ1-4,few,NA
CASSARDRPNTGELFF,TGTGCCAGCAGCGCCCGGGACAGGCCGAACACCGGGGAGCTGTTTTTT,TRBV3-1,TRBJ2-2,NA,TRBD1
CASSIDRGSSYEQYF,TGTGCCAGCAGCATAGACCGAGGTAGCTCCTACGAGCAGTACTTC,TRBV3-1,TRBJ2-7,many,NA
CASSQETGGLPYEQYF,TGTGCCAGCAGTCAAGAAACAGGGGGACTTCCCTACGAGCAGTACTTC,TRBV6-1,TRBJ2-7,many,TRBD1
CSALGQGVEKLFF,TGCAGTGCCTTGGGACAGGGCGTTGAAAAACTGTTTTTT,TRBV20-1,TRBJ1-4,NA,TRBD1
CASSLRRGGTDTQYF,TGTGCCAGCAGTTTACGGCGGGGGGGCACAGATACGCAGTATTTT,TRBV12-3/TRBV12-4,TRBJ2-3,many,TRBD2
CASSSAVGRGVVRADTQYF,TGCGCCAGCAGTTCGGCAGTGGGCAGGGGAGTGGTTCGGGCAGATACGCAGTATTTT,TRBV5-1,TRBJ2-3,NA,NA
CASSPPGERYNEQFF,TGTGCCAGCAGCCCGCCGGGGGAGCGGTACAATGAGCAGTTCTTC,TRBV7-6,TRBJ2-1,many,NA
CASSPLGTNTDTQYF,TGTGCCAGCAGCCCCTTGGGGACTAACACAGATACGCAGTATTTT,TRBV7-2,TRBJ2-3,few,TRBD2
CASSLPPAGGADTQYF,TGCGCCAGCAGCTTGCCCCCTGCGGGAGGGGCAGATACGCAGTATTTT,TRBV5-1,TRBJ2-3,few,TRBD2
CASRSGQGTNQPQHF,TGCGCCAGCAGGTCGGGACAGGGTACCAATCAGCCCCAGCATTTT,TRBV5-1,TRBJ1-5,many,TRBD1
CASSAMGGPAYEQYF,TGTGCCAGCAGTGCGATGGGGGGGCCGGCCTACGAGCAGTACTTC,TRBV2,TRBJ2-7,NA,NA
CASSQDETGQSGYTF,TGTGCCAGCAGCCAAGATGAAACAGGGCAATCTGGCTACACCTTC,TRBV4-2,TRBJ1-2,NA,NA
CASSLDRTSADTQYF,TGTGCCAGCAGCTTAGATCGGACTAGCGCAGATACGCAGTATTTT,TRBV7-2,TRBJ2-3,many,TRBD2
CASSLEAGNTIYF,TGTGCCAGCAGCTTAGAAGCTGGAAACACCATATATTTT,TRBV11-2,TRBJ1-3,many,NA
CASSLWTHPGINWQFSPLHF,TGTGCCAGCAGTTTATGGACACACCCTGGAATAAACTGGCAGTTTTCACCCCTCCACTTT,TRBV27,TRBJ1-6,few,NA
CASSLRDVGRETQYF,TGTGCCAGCAGTTTGAGGGACGTAGGCCGGGAGACCCAGTACTTC,TRBV12-3/TRBV12-4,TRBJ2-5,few,NA
CAIKGQGRNQPQHF,TGTGCCATAAAAGGACAGGGGAGAAATCAGCCCCAGCATTTT,TRBV6-1,TRBJ1-5,NA,TRBD1
CSARTPLGEGAKNIQYF,TGCAGTGCTAGAACCCCCTTGGGGGAAGGGGCCAAAAACATTCAGTACTTC,TRBV20-1,TRBJ2-4,NA,NA
CAITADDRVGGYTF,TGTGCCATCACCGCGGACGACAGGGTTGGTGGCTACACCTTC,TRBV10-3,TRBJ1-2,NA,TRBD1
CASSLSTGPNQPQHF,TGTGCCAGCAGCTTGTCGACGGGGCCCAATCAGCCCCAGCATTTT,TRBV7-2,TRBJ1-5,many,NA
CSVEIGSNQPQHF,TGCAGTGTTGAGATCGGAAGCAATCAGCCCCAGCATTTT,TRBV29-1,TRBJ1-5,NA,NA
CSASTGALGGYTF,TGCAGTGCTAGTACAGGGGCTTTAGGGGGCTACACCTTC,TRBV20-1,TRBJ1-2,many,TRBD1
CASSWRQGISTYGYTF,TGCGCCAGCAGCTGGCGACAGGGGATATCCACCTATGGCTACACCTTC,TRBV5-1,TRBJ1-2,many,TRBD1
CAISGTGEGGAFF,TGTGCCATCAGTGGCACAGGGGAGGGAGGAGCTTTCTTT,TRBV10-3,TRBJ1-1,many,TRBD1
CASRGGLFYEQYF,TGTGCCAGCAGGGGGGGACTGTTCTACGAGCAGTACTTC,TRBV12-3/TRBV12-4,TRBJ2-7,many,NA
CASSFQLTGCTDTQYF,TGTGCCAGCAGCTTCCAGCTGACAGGATGCACAGATACGCAGTATTTT,TRBV12-3/TRBV12-4,TRBJ2-3,NA,NA
CAIEPTTNEKLFF,TGTGCCATCGAACCGACAACTAATGAAAAACTGTTTTTT,TRBV7-9,TRBJ1-4,many,NA
CASSVFIGKLDSPLHF,TGTGCCAGCAGCGTATTCATCGGCAAACTAGATTCACCCCTCCACTTT,TRBV7-2,TRBJ1-6,NA,NA
CASRLGQGVKYF,TGTGCCAGCAGACTGGGACAGGGGGTCAAGTATTTT,TRBV12-3/TRBV12-4,TRBJ2-3,few,TRBD1
CASSSQAGDYEQYF,TGTGCCAGCAGCTCACAGGCTGGGGACTACGAGCAGTACTTC,TRBV7-2,TRBJ2-7,NA,NA
CASSLGLATSYNEQFF,TGTGCCAGCAGCCTTGGGCTAGCCACCTCCTACAATGAGCAGTTCTTC,TRBV7-2,TRBJ2-1,few,NA
CASSLDGVAGGEYNEQFF,TGCGCCAGCAGCTTGGACGGGGTAGCGGGAGGGGAGTACAATGAGCAGTTCTTC,TRBV5-1,TRBJ2-1,many,TRBD2
CASSQATGVNYEQYF,TGTGCCAGCAGCCAGGCGACAGGGGTTAACTACGAGCAGTACTTC,TRBV5-5,TRBJ2-7,NA,TRBD1
CASSPTTNQDTQYF,TGCGCCAGCAGCCCTACGACTAATCAAGATACGCAGTATTTT,TRBV5-1,TRBJ2-3,many,NA
CASSPGMKVQQFF,TGTGCCAGCAGCCCCGGGATGAAGGTTCAGCAGTTCTTC,TRBV3-1,TRBJ2-1,NA,NA
CASGALTEAFF,TGTGCCAGCGGGGCCCTCACTGAAGCTTTCTTT,TRBV27,TRBJ1-1,NA,NA
CASSPRDVENEQYF,TGTGCCAGCAGTCCCAGGGACGTCGAGAACGAGCAGTACTTC,TRBV27,TRBJ2-7,many,NA
CASSSSAISYNEQFF,TGTGCCAGCAGTTCTAGCGCGATCTCCTACAATGAGCAGTTCTTC,TRBV27,TRBJ2-1,many,NA
CASSQGRVSYEQYF,TGTGCCAGCAGCCAAGGCAGGGTCTCCTACGAGCAGTACTTC,TRBV3-1,TRBJ2-7,few,NA
CASSLAPPLETQYF,TGCGCCAGCAGCTTGGCCCCTCCCTTGGAGACCCAGTACTTC,TRBV5-1,TRBJ2-5,many,NA
CASSLFQGYEQFF,TGTGCTAGCTCTCTTTTCCAGGGGTATGAGCAGTTCTTC,TRBV7-7,TRBJ2-1,medium-sized,NA
CASSPQGAYTDTQYF,TGTGCCAGCAGTCCACAGGGGGCGTACACAGATACGCAGTATTTT,TRBV12-3/TRBV12-4,TRBJ2-3,once,TRBD1
CASSDSQVNYGYTF,TGTGCCAGCAGTGACTCCCAGGTTAACTATGGCTACACCTTC,TRBV28,TRBJ1-2,many,NA
CSASPGTGDQPQHF,TGCAGTGCTAGTCCCGGGACAGGGGATCAGCCCCAGCATTTT,TRBV20-1,TRBJ1-5,few,TRBD1
CASSPGTSDTGELFF,TGCGCCAGCAGCCCCGGGACTAGCGACACCGGGGAGCTGTTTTTT,TRBV5-1,TRBJ2-2,few,TRBD2
CATSRQAGETQYF,TGTGCCACCAGTCGACAGGCAGGGGAGACCCAGTACTTC,TRBV24-1,TRBJ2-5,many,NA
CSARIGSSTDTQYF,TGCAGTGCTCGGATCGGATCTAGCACAGATACGCAGTATTTT,TRBV20-1,TRBJ2-3,few,NA